Listed below are T cell receptor beta chains from one sample, sequenced in a study of cytomegalovirus exposure and HLA in healthy donors. The table came from immunoSEQ multiplex PCR; TCRdb's copy has only in-frame clones and leaves some out. In the table there are under 200,000 clones, about four fifths of which are singletons. The sample comprised PBMCs. The receptors were sampled from a woman aged 45-60 years in good health and CMV-seropositive. The CDR3 runs from the conserved cysteine through the conserved F or W. D genes are given only for firm matches. The size field is filled for only some rows; it gives once, few, many or a size class.

D gene	V gene	J gene	clone size	CDR3 length	CDR3 protein	CDR3 DNA
TRBD1	TRBV7-2	TRBJ2-2	-	14	CASTRQGRNGELFF	TGTGCCAGCACCCGACAGGGACGCAACGGGGAGCTGTTTTTT
TRBD1	TRBV9	TRBJ1-2	-	15	CASSPQGRDSYGYTF	TGTGCCAGCAGCCCACAAGGTAGGGACAGCTATGGCTACACCTTC
-	TRBV7-2	TRBJ2-7	-	14	CASSFSWGAYEQYF	TGTGCCAGCAGCTTCTCCTGGGGGGCCTACGAGCAGTACTTC
TRBD2	TRBV9	TRBJ2-1	-	16	CASSPPGEAGGREQFF	TGTGCCAGCAGCCCCCCGGGGGAAGCGGGGGGGCGTGAGCAGTTCTTC
-	TRBV5-1	TRBJ2-7	-	14	CASSLAPGAYEQYF	TGCGCCAGCAGCTTGGCCCCAGGGGCCTACGAGCAGTACTTC
-	TRBV19	TRBJ1-1	-	13	CASRPPGDTEAFF	TGTGCCAGTAGACCCCCAGGGGACACTGAAGCTTTCTTT
-	TRBV7-2	TRBJ1-1	-	14	CASSLPGMNTEAFF	TGTGCCAGCAGCTTACCAGGGATGAACACTGAAGCTTTCTTT
-	TRBV7-2	TRBJ2-5	-	13	CASSLTGGETQYF	TGTGCCAGCAGCTTAACGGGTGGGGAGACCCAGTACTTC
-	TRBV7-2	TRBJ2-7	-	17	CASSFAGQHLSSYEQYF	TGTGCCAGCAGCTTCGCCGGACAGCATTTGAGCTCCTACGAGCAGTACTTC
TRBD1	TRBV9	TRBJ2-7	-	11	CASSAGGEQYF	TGTGCCAGCAGCGCAGGGGGCGAGCAGTACTTC
TRBD1	TRBV7-9	TRBJ1-2	-	14	CASSPGQGYYGYTF	TGTGCCAGCAGCCCGGGACAGGGTTATTATGGCTACACCTTC
TRBD1	TRBV7-2	TRBJ2-7	few	17	CASSFQALVRGKYEQYF	TGTGCCAGCAGCTTTCAGGCCCTAGTCAGGGGGAAGTACGAGCAGTACTTC
-	TRBV19	TRBJ2-3	-	14	CASGAGVRTDTQYF	TGTGCCAGTGGGGCTGGGGTACGCACAGATACGCAGTATTTT
-	TRBV29-1	TRBJ1-1	-	14	CSVGGGQDNTEAFF	TGCAGCGTTGGGGGGGGACAAGACAACACTGAAGCTTTCTTT
-	TRBV29-1	TRBJ2-6	-	14	CSVVVSSGANVLTF	TGCAGCGTTGTAGTGAGCTCTGGGGCCAACGTCCTGACTTTC